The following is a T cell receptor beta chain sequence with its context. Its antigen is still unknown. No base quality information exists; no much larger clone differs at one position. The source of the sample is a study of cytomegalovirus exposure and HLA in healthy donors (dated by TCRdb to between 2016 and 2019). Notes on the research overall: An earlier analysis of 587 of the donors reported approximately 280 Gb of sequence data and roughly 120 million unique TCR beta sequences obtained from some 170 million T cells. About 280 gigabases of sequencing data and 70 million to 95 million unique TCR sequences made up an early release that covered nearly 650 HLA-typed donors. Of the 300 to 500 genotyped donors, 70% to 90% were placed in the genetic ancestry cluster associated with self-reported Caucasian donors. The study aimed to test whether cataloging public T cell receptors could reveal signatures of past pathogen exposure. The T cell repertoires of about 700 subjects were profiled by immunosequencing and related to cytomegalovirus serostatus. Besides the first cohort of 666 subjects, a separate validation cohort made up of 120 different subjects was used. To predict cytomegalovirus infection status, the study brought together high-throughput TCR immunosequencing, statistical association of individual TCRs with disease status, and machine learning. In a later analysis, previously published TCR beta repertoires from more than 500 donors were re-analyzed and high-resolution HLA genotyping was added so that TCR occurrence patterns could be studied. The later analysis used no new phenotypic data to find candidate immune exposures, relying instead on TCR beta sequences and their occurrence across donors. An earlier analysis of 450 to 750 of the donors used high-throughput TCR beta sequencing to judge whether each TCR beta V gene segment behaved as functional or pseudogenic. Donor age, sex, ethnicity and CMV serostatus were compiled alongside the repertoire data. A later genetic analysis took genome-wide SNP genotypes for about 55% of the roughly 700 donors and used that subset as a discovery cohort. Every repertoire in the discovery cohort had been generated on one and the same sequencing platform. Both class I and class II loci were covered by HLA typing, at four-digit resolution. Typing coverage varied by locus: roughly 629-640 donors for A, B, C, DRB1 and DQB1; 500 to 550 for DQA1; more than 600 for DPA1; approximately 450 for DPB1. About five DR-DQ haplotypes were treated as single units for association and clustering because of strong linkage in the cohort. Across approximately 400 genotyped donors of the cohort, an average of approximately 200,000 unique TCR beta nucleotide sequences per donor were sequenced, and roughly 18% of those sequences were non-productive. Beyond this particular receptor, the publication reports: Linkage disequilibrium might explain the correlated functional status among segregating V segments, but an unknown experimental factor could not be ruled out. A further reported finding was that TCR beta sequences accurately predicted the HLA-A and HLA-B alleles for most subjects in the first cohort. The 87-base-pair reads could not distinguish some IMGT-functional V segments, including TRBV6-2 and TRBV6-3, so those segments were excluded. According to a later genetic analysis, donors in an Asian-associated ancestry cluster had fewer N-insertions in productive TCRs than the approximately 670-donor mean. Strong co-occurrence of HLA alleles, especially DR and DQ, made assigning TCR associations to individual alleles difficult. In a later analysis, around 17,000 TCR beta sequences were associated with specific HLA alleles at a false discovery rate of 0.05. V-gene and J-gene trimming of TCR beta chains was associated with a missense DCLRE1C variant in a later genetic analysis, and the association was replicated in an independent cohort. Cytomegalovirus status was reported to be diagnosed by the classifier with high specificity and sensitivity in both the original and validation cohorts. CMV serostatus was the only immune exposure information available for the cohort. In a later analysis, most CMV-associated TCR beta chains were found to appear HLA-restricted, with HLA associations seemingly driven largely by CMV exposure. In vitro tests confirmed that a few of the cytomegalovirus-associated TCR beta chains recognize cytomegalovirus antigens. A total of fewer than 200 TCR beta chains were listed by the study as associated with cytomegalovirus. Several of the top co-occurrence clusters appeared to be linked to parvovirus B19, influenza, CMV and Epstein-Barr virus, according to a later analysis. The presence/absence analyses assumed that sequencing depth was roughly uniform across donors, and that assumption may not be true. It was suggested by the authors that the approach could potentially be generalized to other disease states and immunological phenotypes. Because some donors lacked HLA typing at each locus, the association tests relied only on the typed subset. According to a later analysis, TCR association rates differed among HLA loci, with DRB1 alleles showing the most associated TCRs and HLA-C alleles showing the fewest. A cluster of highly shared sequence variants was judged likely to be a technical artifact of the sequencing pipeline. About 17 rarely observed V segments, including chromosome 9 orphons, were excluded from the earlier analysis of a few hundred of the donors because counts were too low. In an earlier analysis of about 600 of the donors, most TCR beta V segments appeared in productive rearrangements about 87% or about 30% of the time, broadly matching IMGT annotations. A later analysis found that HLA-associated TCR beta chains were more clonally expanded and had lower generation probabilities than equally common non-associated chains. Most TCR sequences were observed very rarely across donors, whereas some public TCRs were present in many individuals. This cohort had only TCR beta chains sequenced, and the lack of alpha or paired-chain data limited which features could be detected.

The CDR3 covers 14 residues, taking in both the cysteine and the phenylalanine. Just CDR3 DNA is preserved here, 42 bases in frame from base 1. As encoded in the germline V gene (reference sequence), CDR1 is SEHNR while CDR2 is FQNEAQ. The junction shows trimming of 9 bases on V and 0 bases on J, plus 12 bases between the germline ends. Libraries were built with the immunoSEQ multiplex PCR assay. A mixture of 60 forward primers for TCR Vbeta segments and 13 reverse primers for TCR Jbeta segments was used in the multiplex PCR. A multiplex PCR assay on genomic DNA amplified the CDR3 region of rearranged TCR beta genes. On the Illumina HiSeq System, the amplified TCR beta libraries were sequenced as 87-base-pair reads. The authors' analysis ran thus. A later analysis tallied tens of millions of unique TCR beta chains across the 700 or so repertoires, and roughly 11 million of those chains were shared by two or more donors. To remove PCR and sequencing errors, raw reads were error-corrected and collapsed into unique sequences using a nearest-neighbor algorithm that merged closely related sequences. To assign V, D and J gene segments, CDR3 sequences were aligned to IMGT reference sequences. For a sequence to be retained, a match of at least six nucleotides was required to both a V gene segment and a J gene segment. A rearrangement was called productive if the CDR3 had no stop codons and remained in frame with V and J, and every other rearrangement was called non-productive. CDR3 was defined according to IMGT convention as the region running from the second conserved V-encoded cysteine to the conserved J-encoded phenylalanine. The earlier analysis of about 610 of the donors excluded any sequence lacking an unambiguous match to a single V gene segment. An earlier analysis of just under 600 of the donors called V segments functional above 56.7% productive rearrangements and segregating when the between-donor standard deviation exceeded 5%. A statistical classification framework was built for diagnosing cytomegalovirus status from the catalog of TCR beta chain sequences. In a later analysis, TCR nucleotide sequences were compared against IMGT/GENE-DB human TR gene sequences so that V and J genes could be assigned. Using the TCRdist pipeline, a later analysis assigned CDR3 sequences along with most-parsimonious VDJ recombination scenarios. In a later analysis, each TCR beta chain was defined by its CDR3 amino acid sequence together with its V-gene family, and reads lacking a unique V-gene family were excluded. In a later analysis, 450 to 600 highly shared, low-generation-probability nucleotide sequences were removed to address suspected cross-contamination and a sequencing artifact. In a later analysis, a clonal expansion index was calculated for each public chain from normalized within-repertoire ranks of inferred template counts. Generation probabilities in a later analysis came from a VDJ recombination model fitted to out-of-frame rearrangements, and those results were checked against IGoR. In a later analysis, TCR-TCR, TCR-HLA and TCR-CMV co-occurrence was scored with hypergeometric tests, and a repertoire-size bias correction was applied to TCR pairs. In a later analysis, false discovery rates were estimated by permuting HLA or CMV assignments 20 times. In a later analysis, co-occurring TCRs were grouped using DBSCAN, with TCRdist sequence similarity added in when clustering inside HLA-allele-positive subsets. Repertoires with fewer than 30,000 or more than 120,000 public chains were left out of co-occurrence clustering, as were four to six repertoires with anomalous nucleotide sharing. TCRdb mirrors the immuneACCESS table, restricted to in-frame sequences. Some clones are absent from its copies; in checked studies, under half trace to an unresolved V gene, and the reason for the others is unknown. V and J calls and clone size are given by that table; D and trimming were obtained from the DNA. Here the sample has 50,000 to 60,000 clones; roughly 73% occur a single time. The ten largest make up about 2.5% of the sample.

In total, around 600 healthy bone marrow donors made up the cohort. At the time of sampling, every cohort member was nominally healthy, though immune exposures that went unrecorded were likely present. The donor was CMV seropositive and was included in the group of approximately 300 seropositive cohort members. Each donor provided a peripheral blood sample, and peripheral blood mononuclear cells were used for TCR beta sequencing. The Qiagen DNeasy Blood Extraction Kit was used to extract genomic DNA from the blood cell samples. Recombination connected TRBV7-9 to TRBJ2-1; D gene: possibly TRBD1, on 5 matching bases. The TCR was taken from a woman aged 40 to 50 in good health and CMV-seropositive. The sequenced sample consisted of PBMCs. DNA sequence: TGTGCCAGGGGGCAGCTAAGCTCCTACAATGAGCAGTTCTTC. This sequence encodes CARGQLSSYNEQFF. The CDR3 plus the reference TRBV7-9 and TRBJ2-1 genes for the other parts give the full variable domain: DTGVSQNPRHKITKRGQNVTFRCDPISEHNRLYWYRQTLGQGPEFLTYFQNEAQLEKSRLLSDRFSAERPKGSFSTLEIQRTEQGDSAMYLCARGQLSSYNEQFFGPGTRLTVL.